This T cell receptor beta chain was observed in a study of T cell repertoires in cytomegalovirus infection. One entry per CDR3 protein, called by TCRdb with MiXCR from the reads. The profile shows around 530,000 distinct CDR3 sequences, more than 25% of them singletons. Remarks on this clonotype: Its specificity is unknown.

General study points: Dominant in the ex vivo response were TCR beta clonotypes restricted by HLA-C and specific for CMV.

The sequence was obtained from a human donor in good health (CMV status not recorded). Some clones in this sample may be carry-over from other donors' samples. Material for sequencing was PBMCs.

The CDR3 region is CASSSRGPPSDTQYF. CDR3 nucleotide sequence: TGTGCCAGCAGCTCAAGGGGACCGCCGTCAGATACGCAGTATTTT. The gene calls are TRBV7-2 and TRBJ2-3; D might be TRBD1 or TRBD2, each matching 5 bases. Trimming cost V 4 bases and J 4 bases, with 15 bases left between them. The CDR3 loop spans 15 amino acids. Germline V CDR1 and CDR2: SGHTA, FQGNSA.